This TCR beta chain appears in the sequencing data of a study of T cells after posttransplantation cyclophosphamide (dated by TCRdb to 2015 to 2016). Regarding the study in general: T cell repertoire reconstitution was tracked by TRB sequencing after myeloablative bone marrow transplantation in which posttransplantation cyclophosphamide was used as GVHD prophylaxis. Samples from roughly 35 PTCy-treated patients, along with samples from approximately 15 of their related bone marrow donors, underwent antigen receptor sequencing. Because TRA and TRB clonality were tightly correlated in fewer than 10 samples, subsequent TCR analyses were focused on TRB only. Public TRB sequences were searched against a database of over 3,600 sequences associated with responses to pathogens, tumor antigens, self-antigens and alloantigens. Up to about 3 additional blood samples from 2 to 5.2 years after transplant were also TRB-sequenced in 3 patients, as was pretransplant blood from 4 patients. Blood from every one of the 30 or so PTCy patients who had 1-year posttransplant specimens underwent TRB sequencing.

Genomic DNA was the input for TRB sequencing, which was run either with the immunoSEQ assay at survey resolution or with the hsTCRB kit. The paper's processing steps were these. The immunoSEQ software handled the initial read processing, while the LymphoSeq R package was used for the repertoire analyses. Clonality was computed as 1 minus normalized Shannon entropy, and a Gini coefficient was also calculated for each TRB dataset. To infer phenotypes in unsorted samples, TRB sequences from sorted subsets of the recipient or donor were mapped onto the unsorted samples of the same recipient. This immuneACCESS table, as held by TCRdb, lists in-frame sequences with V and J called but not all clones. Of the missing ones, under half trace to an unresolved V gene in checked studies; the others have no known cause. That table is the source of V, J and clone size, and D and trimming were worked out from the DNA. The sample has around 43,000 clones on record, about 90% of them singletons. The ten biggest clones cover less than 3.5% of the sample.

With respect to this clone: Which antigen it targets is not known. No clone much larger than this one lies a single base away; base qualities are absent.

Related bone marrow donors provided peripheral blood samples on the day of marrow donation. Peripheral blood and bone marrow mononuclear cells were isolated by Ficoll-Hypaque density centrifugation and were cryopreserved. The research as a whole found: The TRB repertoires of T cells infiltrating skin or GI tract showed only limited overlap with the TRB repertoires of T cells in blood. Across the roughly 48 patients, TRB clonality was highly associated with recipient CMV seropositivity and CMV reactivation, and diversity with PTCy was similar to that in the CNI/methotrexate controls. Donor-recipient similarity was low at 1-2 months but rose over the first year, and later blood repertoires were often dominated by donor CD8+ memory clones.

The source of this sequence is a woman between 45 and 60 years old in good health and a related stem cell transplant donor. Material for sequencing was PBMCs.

The CDR3 reads as follows: CASSLVGTGIYEQYF. The DNA sequence is given as TGTGCCAGCAGCTTGGTTGGGACAGGGATCTACGAGCAGTACTTC. The rearrangement joined TRBV5-4 to TRBJ2-7; 9 of the junction bases match TRBD1. CDR1 SGHNT and CDR2 YYREEE are derived from the germline V gene (reference sequence). V and J are trimmed by 0 bases and 3 bases, and the gene matches miss 4 bases of the junction. The CDR3, cysteine through phenylalanine, is 15 amino acids long. Kept here is only the CDR3 DNA, which spans 45 bases and is read in frame from base 1.